This TCR beta chain was captured by sequencing in a study of metastatic and nonmetastatic thyroid tumors. Study-wide points: According to reports, the diversity of TCR beta was significantly higher in malignant thyroid tumors than in benign nodules, and this held in both blood and tumor samples.

No patient had received any treatment before thyroid surgery. TCRdb re-called clones via MiXCR from the PCR reads. The sample shows around 16,000 clones, about a sixth of them seen only once. This clone was recorded many times. Its antigen remains unknown. The junction had 8 bases not matched to a gene; V was cut back by 5 bases and J by 0 bases. CDR3 length equals 16 residues. Germline V CDR1 and CDR2: MNHNS, SASEGT. The specimen was blood. The source of this sequence is a female donor with papillary thyroid cancer or a benign thyroid nodule (not recorded which). Some clones in this sample may be carry-over from other donors' samples. The gene calls are TRBV6-1 and TRBJ2-3, with 7 bases matching TRBD2. Written as DNA, the CDR3 is TGTGCCAGCAGTAGAACTAGCGCCTCTAGCACAGATACGCAGTATTTT. It codes for CASSRTSASSTDTQYF.